The 28 T cell receptor beta chains presented below share a single source sample, sequenced in a study of cytomegalovirus exposure and HLA in healthy donors (dated by TCRdb to 2015 to 2018). Libraries were prepared through the immunoSEQ multiplex PCR assay. For the multiplex PCR, a mixture combining 60 forward primers for TCR Vbeta segments and 13 reverse primers for TCR Jbeta segments was used. Sourced from immuneACCESS, this table was stored by TCRdb with only in-frame sequences that have V and J called. A share of the clones is absent; for the studies checked, an unresolved V gene accounts for under half, and the remainder has no known explanation. For this sample the table gives around 160,000 clones, of which 55% to 70% were detected only once. The top ten constitute around 3% of the sample. The material sequenced was PBMCs. These TCRs come from a woman aged 40 to 55 in good health and CMV-seropositive.

This clone was seen more than once but under ten times. The chain recombines TRBV4-2 with TRBJ2-7; 7 nucleotides line up with TRBD2. V lost 8 bases to trimming and J lost 0 bases; unmatched junction nucleotides: 10. This CDR3 spans 15 amino acids. Germline V CDR1 and CDR2: LGHNA, YNFKEQ. The CDR3 DNA reads as TGTGCCAGCCAAAGGGACTACCTATACTCCTACGAGCAGTACTTC. It translates to CASQRDYLYSYEQYF.

The chain is built from TRBV10-3 and TRBJ1-2; D gene ambiguous. The V and J ends lost 3 bases and 7 bases respectively, with 9 bases between them. Looked up from germline, CDR1 is ENHRY and CDR2 is SYGVKD. This CDR3 comprises 12 residues. CDR3 protein: CAISESQAGYTF. Written as DNA, the CDR3 is TGTGCCATCAGTGAATCCCAGGCTGGCTACACCTTC.

Only a few counts were recorded for this clone. The chain couples TRBV5-4 to TRBJ2-5; 10 positions match TRBD2. The CDR3 loop spans 14 amino acids. The ends lost 0 bases at V and 4 bases at J; junction bases unmatched: 0. Germline values: CDR1 SGHNT, CDR2 YYREEE (reference sequence). The CDR3 region is CASSLASGRETQYF. The CDR3 DNA follows: TGTGCCAGCAGCTTGGCTAGCGGGAGAGAGACCCAGTACTTC.

The gene calls are TRBV4-3 and TRBJ1-1, with a weak D call TRBD1 (5 bases). The V end lost 1 base, the J end lost 4 bases, and 7 bases lay between the germline ends. Germline CDR1 is LGHNA and CDR2 is YSLEER. The CDR3 is 13 amino acids. CDR3: CASSQGQFTEAFF. The CDR3 DNA sequence: TGCGCCAGCAGCCAAGGACAGTTCACTGAAGCTTTCTTT.

This clone has more than one count but fewer than ten. V gene TRBV5-4 combines with J gene TRBJ1-2; no clear D gene. The CDR3 extends over 14 amino acids. CDR1 is SGHNT, CDR2 YYREEE, per germline (reference sequence). V lost 0 bases to trimming and J lost 5 bases, with 11 bases between them. In DNA, the CDR3 is TGTGCCAGCAGCTTGGATTGGCAGGAATATGGCTACACCTTC. Protein: CASSLDWQEYGYTF.

This clone has just a few counts. This rearrangement joins TRBV13 to TRBJ2-1, with D tentatively TRBD1 (6 bases). V dropped 6 bases and J dropped 2 bases, with 29 bases sitting between them. In germline, CDR1 is PRHDT, CDR2 FYEKMQ (reference sequence). This CDR3 has 20 residues. CDR3 residues: CASSYPSDRTGTDTYNEQFF. DNA for the CDR3: TGTGCCAGCAGTTACCCAAGCGACAGGACCGGGACCGACACCTACAATGAGCAGTTCTTC.

The chain employs TRBV28 and TRBJ2-6; unclear D gene. V gave up 1 base and J gave up 2 bases, with 6 bases separating them. The CDR3 contains 15 residues. The V gene's germline CDR1 is MDHEN and CDR2 SYDVKM. Here the CDR3 reads CASSLSTAGANVLTF. Written as DNA, the CDR3 is TGTGCCAGCAGTTTATCGACTGCTGGGGCCAACGTCCTGACTTTC.

The V call is TRBV9, the J call TRBJ2-1; TRBD2 aligns across 13 bases. Germline CDR1 and CDR2: SGDLS and YYNGEE. There are 17 residues in the CDR3. The J segment lost 4 bases and the V segment lost 3 bases, leaving 7 bases of the junction unmatched. For the CDR3, the DNA is TGTGCCAGCAGCGAACGGACTAGCGGGAGCCCGTACAATGAGCAGTTCTTC. Protein: CASSERTSGSPYNEQFF. The full variable domain, in which reference TRBV9 and TRBJ2-1 provide the parts outside the CDR3, is DSGVTQTPKHLITATGQRVTLRCSPRSGDLSVYWYQQSLDQGLQFLIQYYNGEERAKGNILERFSAQQFPDLHSELNLSSLELGDSALYFCASSERTSGSPYNEQFFGPGTRLTVL.

The chain has TRBV7-9 and TRBJ2-1, with TRBD2 identical over 11 bases. This CDR3 is built from 15 residues. J was trimmed by 4 bases and V by 5 bases; bases with no gene match: 4. Germline loops: CDR1 SEHNR, CDR2 FQNEAQ (reference sequence). The CDR3 DNA reads as TGTGCCAGCAGCCAGGGACTAGCGGAATACAATGAGCAGTTCTTC. Translating it yields CASSQGLAEYNEQFF.

V and J are TRBV7-9 and TRBJ1-1; D not certain. Germline CDR1 reads SEHNR; CDR2 reads FQNEAQ (reference sequence). The CDR3 totals 13 residues. V was trimmed by 1 base and J by 5 bases, leaving 8 bases between them. The CDR3 is CASSLVRRTEAFF. The CDR3 DNA follows: TGTGCCAGCAGCTTAGTGCGGCGGACTGAAGCTTTCTTT.

The chain combines TRBV25-1 with TRBJ2-3; 13 bases fit TRBD2. The J segment lost 3 bases and the V segment lost 6 bases, leaving 0 bases of the junction unmatched. This CDR3 comprises 14 residues. Germline CDR1 and CDR2: MGHDK and SYGVNS. The CDR3 DNA sequence: TGTGCCAGCAGGACTAGCGGGGGGACAGATACGCAGTATTTT. As protein: CASRTSGGTDTQYF.

This clone has a handful of counts. The V and J genes are TRBV7-2 and TRBJ2-3; D is ambiguous. Per the germline V gene, CDR1 is SGHTA and CDR2 is FQGNSA. V was pared by 6 bases and J by 4 bases, with 11 bases between. The CDR3 length is 13 residues. The CDR3 loop reads CASRRPPADTQYF. CDR3 coding DNA: TGTGCCAGCAGGCGGCCCCCAGCAGATACGCAGTATTTT.

On this clone: Germline and junction disagree at one end, which may indicate a read error. The chain uses TRBV6-5 and TRBJ1-2; a possible D gene is TRBD1 (5 bases). This CDR3 spans 15 amino acids. In germline, CDR1 is MNHEY, CDR2 SVGAGI. CDR3 bases: TGTGCCAGCAGTGGGGGGGTGGCAACCCTCTATGGCTACCCCTTC. This translates into CASSGGVATLYGYPF.

The chain uses TRBV28 and TRBJ1-2; D is perhaps TRBD1 (6 bases). The length of the CDR3 is 14 residues. The V gene's germline CDR1 is MDHEN and CDR2 SYDVKM. Trimming left V 7 bases short and J 4 bases short, with 16 bases between. The CDR3 loop reads CASIDTPDSYGYTF. The CDR3 DNA is TGTGCCAGCATCGATACCCCGGACAGCTATGGCTACACCTTC.

This clone turned up a few times. The CDR3, as DNA: TGCGCCAGCAGGACCAACCCGGACAGGGCTGGGGCCAACGTCCTGACTTTC. Amino acid sequence: CASRTNPDRAGANVLTF. V gene TRBV5-1 combines with J gene TRBJ2-6; 8 bases align to TRBD1. Trimming took 5 bases from V and 2 from J; bases not matched to a gene: 9. Germline CDR1 and CDR2: SGHRS and YFSETQ. CDR3 length: 17 residues.

The gene calls are TRBV29-1 and TRBJ1-1, with unresolved D. Germline V lookup: CDR1 SQVTM, CDR2 ANQGSEA. Trimming shortened V by 4 bases and J by 4 bases, and 13 bases separated the two germline ends. The CDR3 has 13 residues. CDR3 bases: TGCAGCGTTGGGGAGAGTGGCAGCACTGAAGCTTTCTTT. Its protein product is CSVGESGSTEAFF.

This clone occurred a few times. This chain connects TRBV4-1 to TRBJ1-1, with 8 bases aligning to TRBD1. The length of the CDR3 is 15 residues. From germline, CDR1 is MGHRA and CDR2 YSYEKL. Trimming at V came to 4 bases and at J to 1 base, leaving 5 bases not matched to a gene. The CDR3 protein is CASSRGQVSNTEAFF. The CDR3 nucleotides are TGCGCCAGCAGCCGGGGACAGGTTTCGAACACTGAAGCTTTCTTT.

This clone has only a few counts. V gene TRBV7-2 combines with J gene TRBJ2-7; TRBD1 is a possible D gene (6 bases). The CDR3 sequence is 15 residues long. CDR1 SGHTA and CDR2 FQGNSA come from the germline V gene. Trimming cost V 5 bases and J 0 bases, with 14 bases left between them. In nucleotides, the CDR3 is TGTGCCAGCAGCCTGTCGGGACACCCCTCCTACGAGCAGTACTTC. It translates to CASSLSGHPSYEQYF.

This clone was seen just once. V is TRBV6-5 and J is TRBJ1-1; maybe TRBD1 (6 bases). This CDR3 contains 15 residues. Germline values: CDR1 MNHEY, CDR2 SVGAGI. Trimming removed 6 bases from V and 3 bases from J, with 17 bases in between. This chain's CDR3 is CASRLSGGRDTEAFF. The CDR3 DNA reads as TGTGCCAGCAGACTCTCCGGGGGGCGGGACACTGAAGCTTTCTTT.

The rearrangement joins TRBV11-3 to TRBJ2-1; 12 bases are shared with TRBD2. Germline V gene lookup returns CDR1 SGHNT and CDR2 YENEEA. The CDR3 covers 15 residues. V was pared by 5 bases and J by 9 bases, with 8 bases of the junction left unmatched. Here the CDR3 reads CASSRGGLAGPEQFF. In nucleotides, the CDR3 is TGTGCCAGCAGCCGAGGTGGACTAGCGGGACCTGAGCAGTTCTTC.

The chain combines TRBV6-1 with TRBJ1-5; D is uncertain. CDR1 is MNHNS and CDR2 is SASEGT in the germline V gene. The germline V and J ends were trimmed by 0 bases and 3 bases, with 9 bases remaining between them. The CDR3 loop spans 15 amino acids. This chain's CDR3 is CASSEAHGFNQPQHF. The CDR3 bases are TGTGCCAGCAGTGAAGCGCATGGCTTCAATCAGCCCCAGCATTTT.

The chain has TRBV6-5 and TRBJ2-5; TRBD2 matches 9 bases. Germline V CDR1 and CDR2: MNHEY, SVGAGI. V gave up 3 bases and J gave up 4 bases; unmatched junction bases: 3. This CDR3 is 14 amino acids long. The CDR3 DNA reads TGTGCCAGCAGTTATAGCGGGAGCAGAGAGACCCAGTACTTC. This codes for CASSYSGSRETQYF.

This clone was detected a few times. This chain connects TRBV6-4 to TRBJ2-1; 8 bases align to TRBD1. The length of the CDR3 is 13 residues. Germline V gives CDR1 MRHNA, CDR2 SNTAGT. V lost 5 bases, J lost 6 bases, and 3 bases stayed unmatched. CDR3 DNA sequence: TGTGCCAGCAGTCGCGACAGGGGCAATGAGCAGTTCTTC. This encodes CASSRDRGNEQFF.

This sequence joins TRBV29-1 and TRBJ1-2, with 9 bases matching TRBD1. Germline CDR1 SQVTM, CDR2 ANQGSEA. This CDR3 contains 15 residues. J was trimmed by 8 bases and V by 0 bases; bases with no gene match: 10. This CDR3 reads CSVEDGTGNADGYTF. DNA of the CDR3: TGCAGCGTTGAAGATGGGACAGGGAACGCGGACGGCTACACCTTC.

The chain combines TRBV28 with TRBJ1-2, with 8 bases lining up with TRBD1. The V segment lost 9 bases and the J segment 8 bases; nucleotides outside the gene matches: 8. The CDR3 extends over 12 amino acids. Germline CDR1 and CDR2: MDHEN and SYDVKM. In DNA form, the CDR3 reads TGTGCCAGTGGACAGGGAAGCGGAGGCTACACCTTC. Translating it yields CASGQGSGGYTF.

V is TRBV7-2 and J is TRBJ2-2; 14 nucleotides agree with TRBD2. The CDR3 consists of 16 residues. Trimming took 5 bases from V and 4 from J; bases not matched to a gene: 3. The germline V gene has CDR1 SGHTA and CDR2 FQGNSA. Here the CDR3 DNA reads TGTGCCAGCAGCGCGGGGACTAGCGGGGGCACCGGGGAGCTGTTTTTT. It is translated as CASSAGTSGGTGELFF.

V usage is TRBV7-9 and J usage is TRBJ2-5; D is uncertain. V was shortened by 3 bases and J by 2 bases, with 7 bases between the two germline ends. The CDR3 covers 13 residues. Germline V gene sequence: CDR1 SEHNR, CDR2 FQNEAQ (reference sequence). The CDR3 coding sequence is TGTGCCAGCAGCTTCTCCGGGCAAGAGACCCAGTACTTC. Protein: CASSFSGQETQYF. The full variable domain, rest sourced from reference TRBV7-9 and TRBJ2-5, is DTGVSQNPRHKITKRGQNVTFRCDPISEHNRLYWYRQTLGQGPEFLTYFQNEAQLEKSRLLSDRFSAERPKGSFSTLEIQRTEQGDSAMYLCASSFSGQETQYFGPGTRLLVL.

This sequence joins TRBV7-2 and TRBJ1-5, with TRBD1 identical over 8 bases. From germline, CDR1 is SGHTA and CDR2 FQGNSA. The CDR3 is 12 amino acids. J lost 5 bases, V lost 8 bases, and 2 bases had no gene match. The CDR3: CASQTGDQPQHF. The CDR3 DNA sequence: TGTGCCAGCCAGACAGGGGATCAGCCCCAGCATTTT.